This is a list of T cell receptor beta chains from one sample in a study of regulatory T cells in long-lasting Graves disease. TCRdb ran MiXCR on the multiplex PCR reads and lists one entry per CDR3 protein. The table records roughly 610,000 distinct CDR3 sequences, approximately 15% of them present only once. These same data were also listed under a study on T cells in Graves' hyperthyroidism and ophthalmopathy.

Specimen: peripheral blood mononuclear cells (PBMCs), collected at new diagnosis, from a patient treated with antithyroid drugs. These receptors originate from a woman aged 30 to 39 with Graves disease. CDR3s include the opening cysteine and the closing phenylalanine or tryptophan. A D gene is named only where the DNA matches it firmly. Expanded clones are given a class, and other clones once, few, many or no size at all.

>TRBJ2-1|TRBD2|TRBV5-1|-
CASSPLTSGKENEQFF
TGCGCCAGCAGCCCCCTCACTAGCGGGAAAGAGAATGAGCAGTTCTTC
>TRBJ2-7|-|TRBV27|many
CASRSLGFNGEQYF
TGTGCCAGCAGATCATTAGGGTTTAACGGCGAGCAGTACTTC
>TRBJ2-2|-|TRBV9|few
CASSVGGGMNTGELFF
TGTGCCAGCAGCGTAGGAGGAGGGATGAACACCGGGGAGCTGTTTTTT
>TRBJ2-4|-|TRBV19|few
CATSRAENIQYF
TGTGCCACCTCTCGTGCGGAAAACATTCAGTACTTC
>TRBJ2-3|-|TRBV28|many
CASSLDPLSRDTQYF
TGTGCCAGCAGTTTAGACCCCCTGAGTAGAGATACGCAGTATTTT
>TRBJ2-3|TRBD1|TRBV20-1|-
CSARDLAGGNINTQYF
TGCAGTGCTAGAGATCTGGCAGGGGGAAATATAAATACGCAGTATTTT
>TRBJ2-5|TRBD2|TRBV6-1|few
CASSTGLAGGETQYF
TGTGCCAGCAGTACGGGACTAGCGGGAGGCGAGACCCAGTACTTC
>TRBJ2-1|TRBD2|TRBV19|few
CASSLRRLAQSSYNEQFF
TGTGCCAGTAGTTTACGACGACTAGCGCAAAGCTCCTACAATGAGCAGTTCTTC
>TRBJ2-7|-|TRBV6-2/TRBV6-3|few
CASSTLRGAYEQYF
TGTGCCAGCAGTACCCTCAGAGGGGCCTACGAGCAGTACTTC
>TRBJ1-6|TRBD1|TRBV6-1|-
CASERQGFDNSPLHF
TGTGCCAGCGAAAGACAGGGATTCGATAATTCACCCCTCCACTTT
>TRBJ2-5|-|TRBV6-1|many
CARTTVIQETQYF
TGTGCCAGAACTACAGTAATTCAGGAGACCCAGTACTTC
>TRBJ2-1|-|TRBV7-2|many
CASSLSRNNEQFF
TGTGCCAGCAGCTTGTCCAGGAACAATGAGCAGTTCTTC
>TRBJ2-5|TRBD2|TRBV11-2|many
CASGPWTSSGETQYF
TGTGCCAGCGGGCCATGGACTAGCTCTGGAGAGACCCAGTACTTC
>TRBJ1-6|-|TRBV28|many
CATQGGGRSPLHF
TGTGCTACCCAGGGCGGGGGCCGATCACCCCTCCACTTT
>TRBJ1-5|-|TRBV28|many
CASGFGGNQPQHF
TGTGCCAGCGGATTTGGGGGCAATCAGCCCCAGCATTTT
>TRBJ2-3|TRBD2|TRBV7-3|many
CASSYYSGIGADTQYF
TGTGCCAGCAGCTACTATAGCGGGATAGGGGCAGATACGCAGTATTTT
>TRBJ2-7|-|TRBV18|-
CASSTTAGSYEQYF
TGTGCCAGCTCCACGACAGCGGGCTCCTACGAGCAGTACTTC
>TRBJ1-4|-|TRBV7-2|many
CASSLAGINEKLFF
TGTGCCAGCAGTTTAGCTGGGATTAATGAAAAACTGTTTTTT
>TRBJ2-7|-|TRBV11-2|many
CASSFRRIAELSGEQYF
TGTGCCAGCAGCTTTAGGCGAATAGCGGAATTATCGGGCGAGCAGTACTTC
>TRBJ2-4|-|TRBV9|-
CASSAAVAMGSNIQYF
TGTGCCAGCAGCGCAGCAGTCGCCATGGGATCCAACATTCAGTACTTC
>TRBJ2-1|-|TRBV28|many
CASSGLGQFF
TGTGCCAGCAGTGGCTTGGGGCAGTTCTTC
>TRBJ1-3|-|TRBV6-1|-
CATKEGRSGNTIYF
TGTGCCACGAAAGAGGGTCGCTCTGGAAACACCATATATTTT
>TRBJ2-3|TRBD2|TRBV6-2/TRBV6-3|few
CASYSGRLDTQYF
TGTGCCAGCTACAGCGGGAGGTTAGATACGCAGTATTTT
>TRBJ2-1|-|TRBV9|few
CASSARFLTSLQFF
TGTGCCAGCAGCGCCCGGTTTCTCACCTCCCTACAGTTCTTC
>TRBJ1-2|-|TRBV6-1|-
CASSAPKRTGYTF
TGTGCCAGCAGTGCCCCAAAGAGGACCGGCTACACCTTC
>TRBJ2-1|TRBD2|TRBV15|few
CATSRTSGRAGNEQFF
TGTGCCACCAGCAGAACAAGCGGGAGGGCGGGGAATGAGCAGTTCTTC
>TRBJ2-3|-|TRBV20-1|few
CSALRRTDTQYF
TGCAGTGCTCTGCGCCGCACAGATACGCAGTATTTT
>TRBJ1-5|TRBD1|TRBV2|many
CASSLTGDQPQHF
TGTGCCAGCAGCTTAACAGGGGATCAGCCCCAGCATTTT
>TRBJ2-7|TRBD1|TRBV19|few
CASSITTGDLYEQYF
TGTGCCAGTAGTATAACGACAGGGGACCTCTACGAGCAGTACTTC
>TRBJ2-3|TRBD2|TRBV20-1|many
CSADPGLAGMSQYF
TGCAGTGCTGATCCTGGACTAGCGGGAATGTCGCAGTATTTT
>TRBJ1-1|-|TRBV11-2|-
CASSFSYTEAFF
TGTGCCAGCAGCTTCTCGTACACTGAAGCTTTCTTT
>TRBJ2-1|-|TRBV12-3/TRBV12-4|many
CASSKGQEQFF
TGTGCCAGCTCGAAAGGACAGGAGCAGTTCTTC